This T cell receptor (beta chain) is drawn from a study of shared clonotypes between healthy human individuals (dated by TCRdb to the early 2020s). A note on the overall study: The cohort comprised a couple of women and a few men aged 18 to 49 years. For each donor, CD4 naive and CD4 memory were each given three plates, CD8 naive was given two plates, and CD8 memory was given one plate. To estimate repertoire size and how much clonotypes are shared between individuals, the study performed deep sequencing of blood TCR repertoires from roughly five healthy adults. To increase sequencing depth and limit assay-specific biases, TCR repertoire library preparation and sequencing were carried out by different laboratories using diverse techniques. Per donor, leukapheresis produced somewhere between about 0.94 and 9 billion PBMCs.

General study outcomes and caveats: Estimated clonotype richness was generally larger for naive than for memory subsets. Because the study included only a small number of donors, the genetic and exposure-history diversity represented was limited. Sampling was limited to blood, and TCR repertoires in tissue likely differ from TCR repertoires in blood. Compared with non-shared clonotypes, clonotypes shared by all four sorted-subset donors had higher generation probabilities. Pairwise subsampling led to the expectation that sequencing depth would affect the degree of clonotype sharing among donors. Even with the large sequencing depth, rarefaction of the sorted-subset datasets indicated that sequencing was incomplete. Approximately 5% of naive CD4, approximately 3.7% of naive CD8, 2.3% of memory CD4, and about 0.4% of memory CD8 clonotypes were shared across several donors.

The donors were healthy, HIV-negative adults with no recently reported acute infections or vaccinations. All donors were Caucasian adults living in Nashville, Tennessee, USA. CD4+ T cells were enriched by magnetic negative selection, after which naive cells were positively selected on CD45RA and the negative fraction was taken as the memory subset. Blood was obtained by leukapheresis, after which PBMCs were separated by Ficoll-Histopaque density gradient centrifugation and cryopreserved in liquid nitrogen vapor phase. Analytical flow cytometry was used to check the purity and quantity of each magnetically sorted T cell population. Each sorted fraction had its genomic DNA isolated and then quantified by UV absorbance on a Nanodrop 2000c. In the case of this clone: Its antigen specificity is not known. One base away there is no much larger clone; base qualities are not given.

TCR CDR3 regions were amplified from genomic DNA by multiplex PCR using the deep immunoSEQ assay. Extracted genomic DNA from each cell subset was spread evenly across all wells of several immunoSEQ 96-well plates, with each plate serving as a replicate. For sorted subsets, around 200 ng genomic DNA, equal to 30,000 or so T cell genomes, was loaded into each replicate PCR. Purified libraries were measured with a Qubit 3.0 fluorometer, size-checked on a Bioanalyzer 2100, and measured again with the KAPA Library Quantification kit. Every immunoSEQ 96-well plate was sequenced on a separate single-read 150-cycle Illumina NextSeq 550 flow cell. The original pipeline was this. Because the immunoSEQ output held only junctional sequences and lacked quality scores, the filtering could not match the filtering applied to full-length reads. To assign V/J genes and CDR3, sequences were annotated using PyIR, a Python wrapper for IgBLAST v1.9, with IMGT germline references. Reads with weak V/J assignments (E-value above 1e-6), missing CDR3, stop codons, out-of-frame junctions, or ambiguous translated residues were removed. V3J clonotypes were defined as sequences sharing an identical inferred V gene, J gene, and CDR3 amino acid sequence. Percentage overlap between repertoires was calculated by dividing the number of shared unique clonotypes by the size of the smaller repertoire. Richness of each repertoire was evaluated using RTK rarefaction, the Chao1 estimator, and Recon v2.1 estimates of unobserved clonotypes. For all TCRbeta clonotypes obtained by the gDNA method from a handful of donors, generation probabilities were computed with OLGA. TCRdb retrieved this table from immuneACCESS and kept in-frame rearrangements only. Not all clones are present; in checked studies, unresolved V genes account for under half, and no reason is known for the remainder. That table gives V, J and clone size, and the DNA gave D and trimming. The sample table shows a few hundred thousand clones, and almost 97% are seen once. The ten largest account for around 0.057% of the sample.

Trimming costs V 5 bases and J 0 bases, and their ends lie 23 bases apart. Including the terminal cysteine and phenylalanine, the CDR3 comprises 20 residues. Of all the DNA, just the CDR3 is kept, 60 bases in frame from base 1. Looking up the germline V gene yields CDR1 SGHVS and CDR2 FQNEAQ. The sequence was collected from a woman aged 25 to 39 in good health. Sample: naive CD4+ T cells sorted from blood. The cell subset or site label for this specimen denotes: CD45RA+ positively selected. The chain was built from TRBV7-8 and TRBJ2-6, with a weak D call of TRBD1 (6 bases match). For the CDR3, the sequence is CASSPTAQGRWGSGANVLTF. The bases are TGTGCCAGCAGCCCCACGGCGCAGGGGCGCTGGGGCTCTGGGGCCAACGTCCTGACTTTC.